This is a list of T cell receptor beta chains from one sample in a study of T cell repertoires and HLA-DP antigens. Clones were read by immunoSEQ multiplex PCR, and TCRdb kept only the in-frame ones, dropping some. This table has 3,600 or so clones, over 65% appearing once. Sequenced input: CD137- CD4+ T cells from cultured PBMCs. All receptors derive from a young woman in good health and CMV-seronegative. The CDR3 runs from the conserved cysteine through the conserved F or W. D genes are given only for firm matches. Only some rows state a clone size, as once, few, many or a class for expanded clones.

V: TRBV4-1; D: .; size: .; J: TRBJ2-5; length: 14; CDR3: CASSQPSRPETQYF; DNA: TGCGCCAGCAGCCAACCCTCCCGGCCAGAGACCCAGTACTTC
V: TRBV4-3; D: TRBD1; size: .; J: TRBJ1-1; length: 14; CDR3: CASSPRTGDTEAFF; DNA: TGCGCCAGCAGCCCTCGGACAGGGGACACTGAAGCTTTCTTT
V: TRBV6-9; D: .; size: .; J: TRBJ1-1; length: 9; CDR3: CASGRDLFF; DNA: TGTGCCAGTGGAAGGGATCTTTTCTTT
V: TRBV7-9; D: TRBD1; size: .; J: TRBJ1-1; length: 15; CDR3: CASSAHRGMNTEAFF; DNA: TGTGCCAGCAGCGCCCACAGGGGTATGAACACTGAAGCTTTCTTT
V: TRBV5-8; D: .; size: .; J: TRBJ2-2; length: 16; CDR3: CASSLWLAKNTGELFF; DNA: TGTGCCAGCAGCTTATGGCTAGCAAAGAACACCGGGGAGCTGTTTTTT
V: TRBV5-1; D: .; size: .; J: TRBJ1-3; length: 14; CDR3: CASSPGQKRNTIYF; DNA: TGCGCCAGCAGCCCCGGACAGAAGCGGAACACCATATATTTT
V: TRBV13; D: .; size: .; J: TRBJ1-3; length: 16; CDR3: CASSLTGEDSGNTIYF; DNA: TGTGCCAGCAGCCTTACGGGGGAGGACTCTGGAAACACCATATATTTT
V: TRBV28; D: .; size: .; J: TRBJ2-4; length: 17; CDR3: CASSFSRLVGAKNIQYF; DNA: TGTGCCAGCAGTTTTTCCCGCTTAGTGGGGGCCAAAAACATTCAGTACTTC
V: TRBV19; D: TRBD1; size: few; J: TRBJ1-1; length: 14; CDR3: CASNMRDRDGEAFF; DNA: TGTGCCAGTAACATGAGGGACAGGGATGGTGAAGCTTTCTTT
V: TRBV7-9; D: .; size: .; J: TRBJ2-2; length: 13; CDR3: CASSLSVPGELFF; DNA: TGTGCCAGCAGCTTAAGTGTGCCCGGGGAGCTGTTTTTT
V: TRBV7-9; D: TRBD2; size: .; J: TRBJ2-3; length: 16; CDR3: CASSFLSGGVTDTQYF; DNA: TGTGCCAGCAGCTTTTTGAGCGGGGGCGTCACAGATACGCAGTATTTT
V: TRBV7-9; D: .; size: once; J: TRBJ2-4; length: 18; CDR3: CASSLATTGTGRYGIQYF; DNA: TGTGCCAGCAGCTTGGCAACCACGGGGACCGGACGTTATGGGATTCAGTACTTC
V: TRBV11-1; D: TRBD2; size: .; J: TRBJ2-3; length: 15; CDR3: CASSLHSGGTDTQYF; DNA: TGTGCCAGCAGCTTACACAGCGGGGGCACAGATACGCAGTATTTT
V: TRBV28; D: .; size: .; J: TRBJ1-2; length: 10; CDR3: CASSSYGYTF; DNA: TGTGCCAGCAGCTCCTATGGCTACACCTTC
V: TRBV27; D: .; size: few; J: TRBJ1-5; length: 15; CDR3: CASSPTGHRNQPQHF; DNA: TGTGCCAGCAGTCCAACTGGACACCGCAATCAGCCCCAGCATTTT
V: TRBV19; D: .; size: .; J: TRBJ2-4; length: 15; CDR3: CASSRTALAKNIQYF; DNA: TGTGCCAGTAGCAGGACAGCTCTAGCCAAAAACATTCAGTACTTC
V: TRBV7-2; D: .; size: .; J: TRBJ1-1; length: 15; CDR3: CASSLAARGNTEAFF; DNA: TGTGCCAGCAGCTTAGCCGCCCGGGGGAACACTGAAGCTTTCTTT
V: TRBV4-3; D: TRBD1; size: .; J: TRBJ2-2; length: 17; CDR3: CASSQYTGTGATGELFF; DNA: TGCGCCAGCAGCCAATACACCGGGACAGGGGCCACCGGGGAGCTGTTTTTT
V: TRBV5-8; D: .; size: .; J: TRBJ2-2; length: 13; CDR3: CASSLAVHQELFF; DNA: TGTGCCAGCAGCTTGGCCGTACATCAGGAGCTGTTTTTT
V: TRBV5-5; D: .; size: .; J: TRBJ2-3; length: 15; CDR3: CASSLDGRGTDTQYF; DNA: TGTGCCAGCAGCTTGGACGGCAGGGGCACAGATACGCAGTATTTT
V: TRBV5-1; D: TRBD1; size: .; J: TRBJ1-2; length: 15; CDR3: CASSPRTGDNYGYTF; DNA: TGCGCCAGCAGCCCCAGGACAGGGGACAACTATGGCTACACCTTC
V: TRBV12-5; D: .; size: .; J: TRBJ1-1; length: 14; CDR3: CASGLVPLSSEAFF; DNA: TGTGCTAGTGGTTTGGTACCGTTATCCTCTGAAGCTTTCTTT
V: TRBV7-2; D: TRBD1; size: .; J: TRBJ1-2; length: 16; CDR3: CASSLAVGWTGYGYTF; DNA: TGTGCCAGCAGCTTAGCCGTCGGCTGGACAGGTTACGGCTACACCTTC
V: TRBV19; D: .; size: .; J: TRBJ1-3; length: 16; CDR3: CASSIPTRHSGNTIYF; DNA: TGTGCCAGTAGTATTCCGACAAGGCACTCTGGAAACACCATATATTTT
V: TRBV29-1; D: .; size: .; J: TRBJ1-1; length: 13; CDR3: CSVFSGRNTEAFF; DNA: TGCAGCGTTTTTTCAGGGCGGAACACTGAAGCTTTCTTT
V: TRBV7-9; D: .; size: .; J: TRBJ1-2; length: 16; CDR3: CASSLRVAGGDYGYTF; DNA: TGTGCCAGCAGCCTGCGGGTGGCCGGGGGGGACTATGGCTACACCTTC
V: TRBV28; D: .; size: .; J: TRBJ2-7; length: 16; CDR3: CASSGGTAISSYEQYF; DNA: TGTGCCAGCAGTGGGGGGACAGCGATCAGCTCCTACGAGCAGTACTTC
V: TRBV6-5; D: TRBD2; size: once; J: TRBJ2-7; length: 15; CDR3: CTSSYRLAGAYEQYF; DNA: TGTACCAGCAGTTACAGACTAGCGGGAGCCTACGAGCAGTACTTC
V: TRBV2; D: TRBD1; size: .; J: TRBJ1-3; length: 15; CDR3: CASTRGQGGGNTIYF; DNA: TGTGCCAGCACTAGGGGACAGGGAGGTGGAAACACCATATATTTT
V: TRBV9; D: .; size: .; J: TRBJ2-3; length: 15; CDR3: CASSLRGGGADTQYF; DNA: TGTGCCAGCAGCCTAAGGGGGGGCGGGGCAGATACGCAGTATTTT
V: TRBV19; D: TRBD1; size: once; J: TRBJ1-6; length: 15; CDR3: CASTPAGQYNSPLHF; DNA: TGTGCCAGTACCCCGGCGGGACAGTATAATTCACCCCTCCACTTT
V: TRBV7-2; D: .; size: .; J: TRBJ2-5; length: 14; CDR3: CASSPRGPGETQYF; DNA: TGTGCCAGCAGCCCTAGGGGCCCCGGAGAGACCCAGTACTTC
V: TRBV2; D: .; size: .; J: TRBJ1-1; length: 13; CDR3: CASSSGRNTEAFF; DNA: TGTGCCAGCAGCTCAGGACGGAACACTGAAGCTTTCTTT
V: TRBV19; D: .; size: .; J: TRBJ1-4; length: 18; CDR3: CASSITGRPAGTNEKLFF; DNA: TGTGCCAGTAGTATAACGGGTCGACCGGCGGGCACTAATGAAAAACTGTTTTTT
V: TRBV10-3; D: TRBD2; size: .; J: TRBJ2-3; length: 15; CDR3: CAISEMGLDTDTQYF; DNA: TGTGCCATCAGTGAGATGGGACTAGATACAGATACGCAGTATTTT
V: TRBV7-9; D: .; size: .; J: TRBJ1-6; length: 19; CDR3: CASSLDLGVASSYNSPLHF; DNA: TGTGCCAGCAGCTTAGACCTAGGGGTCGCGTCCTCCTATAATTCACCCCTCCACTTT
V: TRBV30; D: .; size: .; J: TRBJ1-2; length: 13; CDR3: CAGGRDTIYGYTF; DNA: TGTGCCGGGGGCCGGGACACGATCTATGGCTACACCTTC
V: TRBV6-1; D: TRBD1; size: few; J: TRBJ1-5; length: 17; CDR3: CASSVPGGAFGNQPQHF; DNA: TGTGCCAGCAGTGTTCCAGGGGGGGCGTTTGGCAATCAGCCCCAGCATTTT
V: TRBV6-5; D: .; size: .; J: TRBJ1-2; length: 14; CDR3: CASRLAEGNYGYTF; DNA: TGTGCCAGCCGGCTCGCCGAGGGGAACTATGGCTACACCTTC
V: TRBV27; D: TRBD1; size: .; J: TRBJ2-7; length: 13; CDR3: CASSFGTGDEQYF; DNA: TGTGCCAGCAGTTTCGGGACAGGGGACGAGCAGTACTTC
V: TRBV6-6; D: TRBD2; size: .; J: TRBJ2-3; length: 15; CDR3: CASSYGLAGSDTQYF; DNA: TGTGCCAGCAGTTACGGACTAGCGGGATCAGATACGCAGTATTTT
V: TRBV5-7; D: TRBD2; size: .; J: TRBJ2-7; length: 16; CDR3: CASSLMSGRNSGEQYF; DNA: TGTGCCAGCAGCTTAATGAGCGGGAGAAATTCGGGGGAGCAGTACTTC
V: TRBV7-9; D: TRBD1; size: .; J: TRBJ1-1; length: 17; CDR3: CASSLDGDRAPNTEAFF; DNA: TGTGCCAGCAGCTTAGATGGGGACAGGGCCCCGAACACTGAAGCTTTCTTT
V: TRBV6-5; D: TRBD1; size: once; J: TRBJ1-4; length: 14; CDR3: CASRRGGFGEKLFF; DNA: TGTGCCAGCAGGCGAGGGGGCTTTGGGGAAAAACTGTTTTTT
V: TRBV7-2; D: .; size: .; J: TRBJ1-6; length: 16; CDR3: CASSSMKRFINSPLHF; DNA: TGTGCCAGCAGCTCAATGAAAAGGTTCATTAATTCACCCCTCCACTTT
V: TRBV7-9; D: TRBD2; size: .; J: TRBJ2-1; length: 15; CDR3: CASSSTSGSWNEQFF; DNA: TGTGCCAGCAGCTCGACTAGCGGGAGCTGGAATGAGCAGTTCTTC
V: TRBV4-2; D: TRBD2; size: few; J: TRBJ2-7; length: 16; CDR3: CASSLMSGRNSGEQYF; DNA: TGTGCCAGCAGCTTAATGAGCGGGAGAAATTCGGGGGAGCAGTACTTC
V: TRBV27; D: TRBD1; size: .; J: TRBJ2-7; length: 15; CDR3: CASSSGQGGVREQYF; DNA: TGTGCCAGCAGTTCCGGACAGGGCGGGGTGCGCGAGCAGTACTTC
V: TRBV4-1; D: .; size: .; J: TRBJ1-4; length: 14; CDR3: CASSQPGSNEKLFF; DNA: TGCGCCAGCAGCCAACCTGGGAGTAATGAAAAACTGTTTTTT
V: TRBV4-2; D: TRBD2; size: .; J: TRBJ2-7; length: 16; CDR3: CASSQAEAGGSYEQYF; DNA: TGTGCCAGCAGCCAAGCAGAAGCGGGAGGATCCTACGAGCAGTACTTC
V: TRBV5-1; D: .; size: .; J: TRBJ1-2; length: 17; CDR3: CASSALYGILPRYGYTF; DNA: TGCGCCAGCAGCGCCCTATACGGGATTTTGCCCCGCTATGGCTACACCTTC
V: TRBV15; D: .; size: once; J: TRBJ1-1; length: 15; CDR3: CATSRVQESNTEAFF; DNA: TGTGCCACCAGCAGAGTACAGGAGTCGAACACTGAAGCTTTCTTT